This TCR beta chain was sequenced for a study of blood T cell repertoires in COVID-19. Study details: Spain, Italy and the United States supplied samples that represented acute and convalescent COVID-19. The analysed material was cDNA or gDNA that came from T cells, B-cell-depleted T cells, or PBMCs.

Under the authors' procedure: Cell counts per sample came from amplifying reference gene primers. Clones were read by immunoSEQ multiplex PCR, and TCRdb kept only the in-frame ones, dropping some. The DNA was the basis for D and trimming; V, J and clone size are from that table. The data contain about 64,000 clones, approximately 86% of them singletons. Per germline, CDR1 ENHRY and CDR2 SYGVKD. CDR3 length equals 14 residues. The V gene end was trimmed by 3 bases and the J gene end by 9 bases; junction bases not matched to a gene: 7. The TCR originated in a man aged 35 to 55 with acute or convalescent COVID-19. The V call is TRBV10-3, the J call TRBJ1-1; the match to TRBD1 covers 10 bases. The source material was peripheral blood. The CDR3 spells CAISEPGQGRKAFF. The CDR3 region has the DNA TGTGCCATCAGTGAACCGGGACAGGGGCGAAAAGCTTTCTTT.